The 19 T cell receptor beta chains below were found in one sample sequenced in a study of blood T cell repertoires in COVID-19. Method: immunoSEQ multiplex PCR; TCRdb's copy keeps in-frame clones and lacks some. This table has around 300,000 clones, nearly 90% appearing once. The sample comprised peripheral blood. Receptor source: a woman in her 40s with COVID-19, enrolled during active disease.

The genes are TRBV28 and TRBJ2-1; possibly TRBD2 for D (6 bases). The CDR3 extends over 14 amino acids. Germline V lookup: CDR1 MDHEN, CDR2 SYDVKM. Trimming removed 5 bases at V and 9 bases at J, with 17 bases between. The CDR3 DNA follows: TGTGCCAGCAGTCCCCTAGGATGGGAGGCTGAGCAGTTCTTC. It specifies CASSPLGWEAEQFF.

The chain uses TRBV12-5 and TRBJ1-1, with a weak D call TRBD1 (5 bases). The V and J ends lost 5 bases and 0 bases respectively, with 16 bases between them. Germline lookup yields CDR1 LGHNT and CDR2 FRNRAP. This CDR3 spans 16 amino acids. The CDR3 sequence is CASGKATGTLNTEAFF. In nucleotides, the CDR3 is TGTGCTAGTGGTAAAGCGACCGGGACTCTGAACACTGAAGCTTTCTTT.

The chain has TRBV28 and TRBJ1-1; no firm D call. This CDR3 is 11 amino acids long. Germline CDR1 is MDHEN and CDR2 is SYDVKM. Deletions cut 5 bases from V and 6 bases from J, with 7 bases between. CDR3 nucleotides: TGTGCCAGCAGTCGAGGAGCTGAAGCTTTCTTT. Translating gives CASSRGAEAFF.

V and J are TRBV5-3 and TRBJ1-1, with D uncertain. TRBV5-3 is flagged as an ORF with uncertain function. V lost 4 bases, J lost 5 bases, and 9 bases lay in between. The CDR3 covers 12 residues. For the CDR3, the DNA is TGTGCCAGAAGCGGAGGGTTGACTGAAGCTTTCTTT. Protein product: CARSGGLTEAFF.

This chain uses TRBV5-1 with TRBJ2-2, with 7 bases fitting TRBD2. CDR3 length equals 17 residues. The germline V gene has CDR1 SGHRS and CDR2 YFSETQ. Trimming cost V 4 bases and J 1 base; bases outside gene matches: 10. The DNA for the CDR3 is TGCGCCAGCAGCCCCTCCCCTAGCGGTCAGAACACCGGGGAGCTGTTTTTT. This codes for CASSPSPSGQNTGELFF.

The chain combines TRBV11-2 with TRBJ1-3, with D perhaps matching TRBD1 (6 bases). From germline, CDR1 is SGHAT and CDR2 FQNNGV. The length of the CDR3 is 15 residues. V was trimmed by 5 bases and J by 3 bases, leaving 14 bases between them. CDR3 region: CASSATGSGGNTIYF. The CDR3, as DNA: TGTGCCAGCAGCGCTACAGGGTCGGGTGGAAACACCATATATTTT.

CDR3 region: CSVANYRDRKGAGANVLTF. CDR3 bases: TGCAGCGTCGCCAACTACCGGGACAGAAAAGGCGCTGGGGCCAACGTCCTGACTTTC. This chain connects TRBV29-1 to TRBJ2-6; 7 bases map to TRBD1. The CDR3 has 19 amino acids. The junction had 19 bases not matched to a gene; V was cut back by 6 bases and J by 2 bases. The germline V gene has CDR1 SQVTM and CDR2 ANQGSEA. The variable domain in full, completed from reference TRBV29-1 and TRBJ2-6, reads SAVISQKPSRDICQRGTSLTIQCQVDSQVTMMFWYRQQPGQSLTLIATANQGSEATYESGFVIDKFPISRPNLTFSTLTVSNMSPEDSSIYLCSVANYRDRKGAGANVLTFGAGSRLTVL.

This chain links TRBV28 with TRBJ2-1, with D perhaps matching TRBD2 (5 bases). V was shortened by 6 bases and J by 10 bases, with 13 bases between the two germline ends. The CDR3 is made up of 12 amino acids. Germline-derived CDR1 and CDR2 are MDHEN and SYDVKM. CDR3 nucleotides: TGTGCCAGCAGGACCGAACGGGGAGAGCAGTTCTTC. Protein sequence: CASRTERGEQFF.

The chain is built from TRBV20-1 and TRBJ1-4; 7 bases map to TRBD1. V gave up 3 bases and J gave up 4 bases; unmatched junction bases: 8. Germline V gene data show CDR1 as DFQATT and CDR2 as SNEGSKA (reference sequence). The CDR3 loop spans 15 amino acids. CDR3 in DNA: TGCAGTGCTAGTCGTTACAGGGGTAATAATGAAAAACTGTTTTTT. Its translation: CSASRYRGNNEKLFF.

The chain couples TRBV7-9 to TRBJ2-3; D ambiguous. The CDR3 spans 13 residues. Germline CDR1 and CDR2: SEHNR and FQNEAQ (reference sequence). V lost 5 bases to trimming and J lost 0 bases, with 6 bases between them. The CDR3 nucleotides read TGTGCCAGCAGCCGTCTTAGCACAGATACGCAGTATTTT. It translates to CASSRLSTDTQYF.

CDR3 in DNA: TGTGCCAGCAGCCAACCCCCGGGGAGGGCTCAAGGTTCACCCCTCCACTTT. As protein: CASSQPPGRAQGSPLHF. This chain connects TRBV3-1 (or the pseudogene TRBV3-2) to TRBJ1-6, with D unresolved. With 2 bases removed from V and 9 bases from J, the gap between germline ends came to 20 bases. CDR1 is LGHDT, CDR2 YNNKEL, per germline (reference sequence). The CDR3 runs to 17 residues.

The CDR3 protein is CASSPSRDGYTF. For the CDR3, the DNA is TGTGCCAGCTCACCAAGCAGGGATGGCTACACCTTC. The chain carries TRBV18 and TRBJ1-2; tentative D call: TRBD1 (5 bases). The CDR3 runs 12 residues. CDR1 is KGHSH and CDR2 is LQKENI in the germline V gene. Trimming removed 2 bases from V and 6 bases from J, with 7 bases in between.

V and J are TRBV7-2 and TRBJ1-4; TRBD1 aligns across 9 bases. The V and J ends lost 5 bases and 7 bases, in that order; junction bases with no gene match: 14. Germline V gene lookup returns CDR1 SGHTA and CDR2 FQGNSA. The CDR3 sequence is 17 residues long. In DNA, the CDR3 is TGTGCCAGCAGCCAACGGACAGGGGAGGGGGTAGCTGAAAAACTGTTTTTT. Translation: CASSQRTGEGVAEKLFF.

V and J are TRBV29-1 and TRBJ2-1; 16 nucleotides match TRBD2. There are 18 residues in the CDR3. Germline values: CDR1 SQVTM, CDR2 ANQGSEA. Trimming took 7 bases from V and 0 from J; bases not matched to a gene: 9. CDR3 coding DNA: TGCAGCGCCTCGGGACTAGCGGGAGGGCTGAGCTCCTACAATGAGCAGTTCTTC. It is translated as CSASGLAGGLSSYNEQFF.

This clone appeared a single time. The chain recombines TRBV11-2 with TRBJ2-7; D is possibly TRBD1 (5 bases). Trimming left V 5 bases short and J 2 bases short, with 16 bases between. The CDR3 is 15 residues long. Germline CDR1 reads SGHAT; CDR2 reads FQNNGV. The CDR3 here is CASSRLGQGPYEQYF. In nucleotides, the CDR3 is TGTGCCAGCAGCCGCCTAGGGCAGGGTCCCTACGAGCAGTACTTC.

In DNA form, the CDR3 reads TGTGCCAGCAGGTCTTCGTTGGGGACAGGGAGTAATCAGCCCCAGCATTTT. Translated: CASRSSLGTGSNQPQHF. The V gene is TRBV28, the J gene TRBJ1-5; 9 bases agree with TRBD1. Germline V gives CDR1 MDHEN, CDR2 SYDVKM. With 6 bases clipped from V and 4 bases from J, the junction kept 13 bases outside the gene matches. The CDR3 loop spans 17 amino acids. Using reference TRBV28 and TRBJ1-5 for the parts outside the CDR3, the full variable domain is DVKVTQSSRYLVKRTGEKVFLECVQDMDHENMFWYRQDPGLGLRLIYFSYDVKMKEKGDIPEGYSVSREKKERFSLILESASTNQTSMYLCASRSSLGTGSNQPQHFGDGTRLSIL.

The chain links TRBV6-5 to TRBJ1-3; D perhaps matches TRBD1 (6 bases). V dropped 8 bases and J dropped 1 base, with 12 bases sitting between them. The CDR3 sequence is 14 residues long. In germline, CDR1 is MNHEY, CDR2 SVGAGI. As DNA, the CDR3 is TGTGCCAGCTCCGGGACACAGTCTGGAAACACCATATATTTT. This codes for CASSGTQSGNTIYF.

In DNA, the CDR3 is TGTGCCAGCAGCCTTCTCCCCCTACAGGGGGGCTACACCTTC. This translates into CASSLLPLQGGYTF. This chain uses TRBV28 with TRBJ1-2; TRBD1 matches at 7 bases. CDR1 is MDHEN, CDR2 SYDVKM, per germline. CDR3 length equals 14 residues. The junction had 12 bases not matched to a gene; V was cut back by 6 bases and J by 8 bases.

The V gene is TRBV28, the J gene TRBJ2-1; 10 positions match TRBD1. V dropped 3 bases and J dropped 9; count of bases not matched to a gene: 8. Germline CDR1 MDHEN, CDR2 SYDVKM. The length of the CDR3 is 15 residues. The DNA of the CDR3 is TGTGCCAGCAGTTTTGGGACAGGGGTACAGGGTGAGCAGTTCTTC. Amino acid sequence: CASSFGTGVQGEQFF.